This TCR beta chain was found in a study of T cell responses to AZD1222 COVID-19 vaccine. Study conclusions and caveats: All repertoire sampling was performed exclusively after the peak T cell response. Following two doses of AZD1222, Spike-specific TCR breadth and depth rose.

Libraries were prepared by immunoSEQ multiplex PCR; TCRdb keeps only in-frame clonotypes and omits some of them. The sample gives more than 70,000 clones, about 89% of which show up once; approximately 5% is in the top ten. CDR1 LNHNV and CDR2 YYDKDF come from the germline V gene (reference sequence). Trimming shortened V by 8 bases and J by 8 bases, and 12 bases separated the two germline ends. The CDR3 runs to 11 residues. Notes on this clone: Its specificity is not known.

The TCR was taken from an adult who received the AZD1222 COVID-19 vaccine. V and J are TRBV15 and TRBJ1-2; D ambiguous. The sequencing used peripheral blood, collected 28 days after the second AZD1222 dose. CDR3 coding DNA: TGTGCCACCCCCGGCCTCGGGGGCTACACCTTC. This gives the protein CATPGLGGYTF.